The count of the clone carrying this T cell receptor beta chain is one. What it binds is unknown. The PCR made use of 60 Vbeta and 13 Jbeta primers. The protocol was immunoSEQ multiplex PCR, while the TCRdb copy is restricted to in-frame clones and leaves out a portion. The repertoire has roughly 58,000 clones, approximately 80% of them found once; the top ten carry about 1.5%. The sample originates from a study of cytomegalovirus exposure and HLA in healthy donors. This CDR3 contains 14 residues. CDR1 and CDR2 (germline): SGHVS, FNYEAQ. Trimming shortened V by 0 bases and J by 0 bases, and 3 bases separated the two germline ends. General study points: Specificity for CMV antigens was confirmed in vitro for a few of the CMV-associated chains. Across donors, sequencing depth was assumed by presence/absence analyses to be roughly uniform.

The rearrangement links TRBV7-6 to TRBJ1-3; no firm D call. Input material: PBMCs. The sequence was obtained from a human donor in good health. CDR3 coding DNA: TGTGCCAGCAGCTTAGCCAACTCTGGAAACACCATATATTTT. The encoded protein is CASSLANSGNTIYF.